One and the same sample provided the 13 T cell receptor beta chains below, sequenced in a study of cytomegalovirus exposure and HLA in healthy donors. Some clones are missing from TCRdb's copy, which holds only in-frame ones; the method was immunoSEQ multiplex PCR. The table has about 280,000 clones, 70% to 90% seen once. Sequenced material: PBMCs. Every receptor here comes from a woman aged 18-29 years in good health and CMV-seronegative.

The genes are TRBV7-8 and TRBJ2-5, with 13 bases matching TRBD2. Germline lookup yields CDR1 SGHVS and CDR2 FQNEAQ. The ends lost 5 bases at V and 0 bases at J; junction bases unmatched: 15. This CDR3 is 20 amino acids long. The CDR3 loop reads CASSPAPGTSGNRYQETQYF. The DNA of the CDR3 is TGTGCCAGCAGCCCGGCTCCCGGGACTAGCGGGAACAGGTACCAAGAGACCCAGTACTTC.

The chain is built from TRBV7-9 and TRBJ2-3; 11 nucleotides line up with TRBD1. The CDR3 has 15 amino acids. J lost 4 bases, V lost 5 bases, and 5 bases had no gene match. The germline V gene has CDR1 SEHNR and CDR2 FQNEAQ (reference sequence). This CDR3 reads CASSPGQGDSDTQYF. The DNA of the CDR3 is TGTGCCAGCAGCCCGGGACAGGGGGATTCAGATACGCAGTATTTT.

The chain joins TRBV14 to TRBJ2-5; 7 positions agree with TRBD2. CDR3 length: 15 amino acids. V was pared by 0 bases and J by 2 bases, with 3 bases of the junction left unmatched. Germline CDR1 SGHDN, CDR2 FVKESK. The CDR3 loop is CASSQEREGQETQYF. The CDR3 DNA reads as TGTGCCAGCAGCCAAGAAAGGGAGGGTCAAGAGACCCAGTACTTC.

The V call is TRBV6-6, the J call TRBJ1-4; maybe TRBD1 (5 bases). The V and J ends lost 8 bases and 6 bases respectively, with 13 bases between them. The CDR3 spans 13 residues. Germline lookup yields CDR1 MNHNY and CDR2 SVGAGI (reference sequence). The CDR3 coding sequence is TGTGCCAGCGAGAGCGGGGCGTATGAAAAACTGTTTTTT. Translating it yields CASESGAYEKLFF.

The chain employs TRBV7-2 and TRBJ2-1, with TRBD2 matching 8 bases. V lost 0 bases, J lost 8 bases, and 9 bases stayed unmatched. The CDR3 spans 16 residues. Per the germline V gene, CDR1 is SGHTA and CDR2 is FQGNSA. CDR3 bases: TGTGCCAGCAGCTTAGCGTCAAGCGGGAGTTTGTATGAGCAGTTCTTC. Encoded protein: CASSLASSGSLYEQFF.

The chain recombines TRBV9 with TRBJ2-1, with TRBD2 matching 7 bases. The junction had 3 bases not matched to a gene; V was cut back by 0 bases and J by 6 bases. The CDR3 has 14 residues. Germline V gene data show CDR1 as SGDLS and CDR2 as YYNGEE. CDR3 DNA: TGTGCCAGCAGCGTAGGCGGGGGAGTCAATGAGCAGTTCTTC. Translating gives CASSVGGGVNEQFF.

The chain recombines TRBV7-9 with TRBJ2-7, with TRBD1 matching 9 bases. The CDR3 sequence is 15 residues long. V shed 4 bases, J shed 8 bases, and the junction held 12 bases outside the gene matches. Germline CDR1 SEHNR, CDR2 FQNEAQ (reference sequence). CDR3 DNA sequence: TGTGCCAGCAGCTCGATTCCGGGACAGGGATTGCAGCAGTACTTC. Translated: CASSSIPGQGLQQYF.

The V call is TRBV6-5, the J call TRBJ2-7, with a weak D call TRBD1 (6 bases). This CDR3 spans 15 amino acids. The V gene's germline CDR1 is MNHEY and CDR2 SVGAGI. V lost 6 bases and J lost 3, with 18 bases in between. The CDR3 is CASSRTQGIGYEQYF. DNA of the CDR3: TGTGCCAGCAGCCGAACACAGGGTATTGGCTACGAGCAGTACTTC.

The V and J genes are TRBV5-1 and TRBJ1-1; 7 positions agree with TRBD1. CDR3 size: 16 residues. CDR1 and CDR2 (germline): SGHRS, YFSETQ. The trim removed 4 bases at V and 4 bases at J, leaving 13 bases unmatched. DNA for the CDR3: TGCGCCAGCAGCCTATCACGGCAGGGGGGTAGCACTGAAGCTTTCTTT. It codes for CASSLSRQGGSTEAFF.

V gene TRBV9 combines with J gene TRBJ2-7, with 8 bases identical to TRBD1. Losses at the gene ends were 0 bases for V and 12 bases for J; bases not matched to a gene: 11. Germline CDR1 reads SGDLS; CDR2 reads YYNGEE. The CDR3 runs 14 residues. In DNA form, the CDR3 reads TGTGCCAGCAGCGTAGGCGAGACAGGGGCCCCTGGGTACTTC. Its translation is CASSVGETGAPGYF.

The chain couples TRBV5-6 to TRBJ2-5; 10 nucleotides match TRBD2. The CDR3 sequence is 16 residues long. Germline assignment: CDR1 SGHDT and CDR2 YYEEEE. V shed 0 bases, J shed 1 base, and the junction held 3 bases outside the gene matches. CDR3 sequence: CASSLGLAGAQETQYF. Here the CDR3 DNA reads TGTGCCAGCAGCTTGGGTCTAGCGGGGGCCCAAGAGACCCAGTACTTC.

The chain carries TRBV19 and TRBJ1-5, with 8 positions matching TRBD1. The V gene end was trimmed by 6 bases and the J gene end by 13 bases; junction bases not matched to a gene: 5. Germline V CDR1 and CDR2: LNHDA, SQIVND (reference sequence). This CDR3 comprises 11 residues. CDR3 in DNA: TGTGCCAGTAGCCAAGGACAGGGTCAGCATTTT. Its translation is CASSQGQGQHF. The whole variable domain, filled in from reference TRBV19 and TRBJ1-5, reads DGGITQSPKYLFRKEGQNVTLSCEQNLNHDAMYWYRQDPGQGLRLIYYSQIVNDFQKGDIAEGYSVSREKKESFPLTVTSAQKNPTAFYLCASSQGQGQHFGDGTRLSIL.

The rearrangement links TRBV27 to TRBJ2-7; no reliable D call. The germline gives CDR1 MNHEY, CDR2 SMNVEV (reference sequence). The CDR3 is made up of 13 amino acids. The V and J ends lost 5 bases and 5 bases respectively, with 13 bases between them. The CDR3: CASSPRSWNEQYF. CDR3 bases: TGTGCCAGCAGTCCGAGGTCGTGGAACGAGCAGTACTTC.